This TCR beta chain comes out of a study of PD-1 blockade in classical Hodgkin lymphoma. Study-wide points: When set against healthy donors, newly diagnosed patients were reported to show lower baseline TCR diversity.

Measured with immunoSEQ multiplex PCR; TCRdb has only the in-frame clones, and not every one. The sample lists around 17,000 clones, less than 70% occurring once. Time point meaning: cycle 4 day 1 (C4D1), after 5 to 7 weeks of nivolumab. Relapse was seen in all patients after autologous stem cell transplantation, and brentuximab vedotin exposure was variable. Patients had relapsed/refractory classical Hodgkin lymphoma with complete response, partial response or progressive disease as best response. Looked up from germline, CDR1 is MNHEY and CDR2 is SVGAGI. The junction had 0 bases not matched to a gene; V was cut back by 5 bases and J by 4 bases. CDR3 size: 13 residues. Comment on this clone: The antigen is undetermined.

The sample here was peripheral blood mononuclear cells (PBMCs), taken before the fourth cycle of nivolumab. The source is a human donor with classical Hodgkin lymphoma. The genes are TRBV6-5 and TRBJ2-2, with TRBD1 identical over 8 bases. The CDR3 region has the DNA TGTGCCAGCAGTACAGGGGGCACCGGGGAGCTGTTTTTT. This encodes CASSTGGTGELFF.